This paragraph covers one TCR beta chain sequence. This clone's antigen is unknown. There are no base qualities to consult, and no much larger clone falls within one base. V lost 6 bases and J lost 0 bases, and the count of bases not matched to a germline gene is 4. Per the germline V gene, SGHTA is the CDR1 and FQGNSA is the CDR2. The CDR3 starts with the cysteine, ends with the phenylalanine, and has 14 residues. Only the CDR3 part of the read is kept: 42 bases, read in frame from the first base. These data are taken from a study of blood T cell repertoires in COVID-19 (dated by TCRdb to 2020 to 2021). Background for the entire study: Samples covering the acute and convalescent phases of COVID-19 were provided by collaborators in the United States, Italy and Spain. The material from the prospective study consisted of cDNA or gDNA derived from T cells, B-cell-depleted T cells, or PBMCs. The samples were drawn from two sources: the first 160 participants of the ongoing ImmuneRACE study, and 1,000 to 1,500 subjects contributed by 6 global collaborators. Deeply sampled blood TCRbeta repertoires from subjects exposed to, actively infected with, or recovered from COVID-19 were included in the dataset. The repertoires were released in a freely available public database intended as a resource for research on the immune response to SARS-CoV-2. The sample metadata nearly always contained a de-identified subject ID, COVID-19 status, age in years and sex. HLA class I and class II types, where available, came from metadata supplied by the sample provider rather than from assay-based typing.

TCRbeta CDR3 regions were amplified from genomic DNA using the immunoSEQ Assay, a bias-controlled multiplex PCR. Regarding the original processing steps: Within the assay, amplification of reference gene primers was used to estimate how many nucleated cells each sample contained. To quantify the absolute abundance of each unique TCRbeta CDR3 rearrangement, sequence reads were collapsed and filtered. Productive Simpson clonality was computed per sample as the square root of Simpson's diversity index over productive rearrangements. TCRdb holds this immuneACCESS table with in-frame rearrangements only. Some clones are missing; in checked studies, unresolved V genes explain under half, and the rest has no known cause. D and trimming come from the DNA, and the V and J calls and clone size come from that table. The sample data list some 150,000 clones, and 85% to 90% of these were observed just once. Of the sample, approximately 6.5% falls within the top ten clones.

The collaborating institutions used their own protocols to collect whole blood in K2EDTA tubes. For TCRbeta analysis, collaborators shipped samples in one of three forms: frozen whole blood, isolated PBMCs, or DNA extracted from either of those sample types. General conclusions and limits of the study: Clinical and demographic metadata were provided uncurated, with the amount varying by source and participant.

The rearrangement combines TRBV7-2 with TRBJ2-7, with 8 junctional bases fitting TRBD1. This clonotype was sampled from an elderly woman in a cohort sampled during active or convalescent COVID-19. Sequenced material: peripheral blood. The sequenced DNA: TGTGCCAGCAGAACCGGGACAGGCTCCTACGAGCAGTACTTC. This gives the protein CASRTGTGSYEQYF.